This T cell receptor beta chain was sequenced for a study of T cells expressing NK-cell markers. Study at large: The authors derived TCR beta repertoires from sorted CD3+CD56+NKG2C+, CD3+CD56+NKG2C- and CD3+CD56-NKG2C+ T cells.

Using the 5' RACE reads, TCRdb records one entry per CDR3 protein without DNA. This specimen shows some 500,000 distinct CDR3 sequences; the ten leading clones hold approximately 1.5%. This CDR3 spans 14 amino acids. The germline V gene encodes CDR1 SGHVS and CDR2 FQNEAQ. The gene calls are TRBV7-8 and TRBJ2-7; with no DNA, the TCRdb D assignment of TRBD1 cannot be verified. The sequence was obtained from a woman aged 45 to 65 in good health. Source material: blood T cells: a sorted CD56 or NKG2C T cell subset, CD4+ or CD8+ T cells, or bulk PBMC T cells (not recorded which). The CDR3 sequence: CASSLGRRDYEQYF.